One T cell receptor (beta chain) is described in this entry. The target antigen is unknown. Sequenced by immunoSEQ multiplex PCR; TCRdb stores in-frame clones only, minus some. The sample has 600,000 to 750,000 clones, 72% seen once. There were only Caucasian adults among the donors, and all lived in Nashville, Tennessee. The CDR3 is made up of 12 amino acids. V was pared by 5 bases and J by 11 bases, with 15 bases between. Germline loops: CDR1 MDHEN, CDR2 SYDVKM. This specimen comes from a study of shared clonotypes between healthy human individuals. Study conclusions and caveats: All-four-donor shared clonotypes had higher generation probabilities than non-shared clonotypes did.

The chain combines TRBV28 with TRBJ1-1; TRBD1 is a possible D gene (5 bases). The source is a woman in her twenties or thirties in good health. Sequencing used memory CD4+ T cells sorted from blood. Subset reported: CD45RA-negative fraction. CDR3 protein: CASSIGHARAFF. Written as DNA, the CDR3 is TGTGCCAGCAGTATCGGACATGCACGGGCTTTCTTT.